The 8 T cell receptor beta chains presented below share a single source sample, sequenced in a study of T cell changes during pregnancy in multiple sclerosis. Data came from immunoSEQ multiplex PCR; TCRdb stores just in-frame clones and leaves some out. The profile shows roughly 35,000 clones, 80% to 95% of them singletons. Sequencing used CD4+ T cells from peripheral blood mononuclear cells, obtained in the third trimester of pregnancy. All receptors derive from a female donor in good health, enrolled as a control in a pregnancy study.

The chain uses TRBV6-5 and TRBJ2-6; D is unclear. Per germline, CDR1 MNHEY and CDR2 SVGAGI. Trimming left V 5 bases short and J 0 bases short, with 8 bases between. The CDR3 spans 15 residues. As DNA, the CDR3 is TGTGCCAGCAGTCAACGGAGCTCTGGGGCCAACGTCCTGACTTTC. Protein: CASSQRSSGANVLTF.

The chain is built from TRBV6-5 and TRBJ1-1, with 7 bases matching TRBD1. Per germline, CDR1 MNHEY and CDR2 SVGAGI. J lost 5 bases, V lost 2 bases, and 5 bases had no gene match. CDR3 length: 14 amino acids. CDR3 sequence (DNA): TGTGCCAGCAGTTACGACAGGGTTCGGACTGAAGCTTTCTTT. Translation gives CASSYDRVRTEAFF.

The chain has TRBV11-2 and TRBJ2-5, with D maybe TRBD1 (6 bases). V lost 2 bases to trimming and J lost 7 bases, with 14 bases between them. The CDR3 sequence is 14 residues long. Germline loops: CDR1 SGHAT, CDR2 FQNNGV. DNA for the CDR3: TGTGCCAGCAGCTTACCAGGGTTGGGGGCGACCCAGTACTTC. This translates into CASSLPGLGATQYF.

This chain uses TRBV4-3 with TRBJ2-5; D unresolved. TRBJ2-7 explains the end of the DNA better; the J call may be wrong. Germline CDR1 LGHNA, CDR2 YSLEER. This CDR3 is 12 amino acids long. The CDR3 region is CASSQDSYEQYF. For the CDR3, the DNA is TGCGCCAGCAGCCAAGATTCCTACGAGCAGTACTTC.

This chain joins TRBV6-5 and TRBJ1-1, with 10 positions matching TRBD1. Germline trimming cut 6 bases from V and 8 bases from J; bases unmatched to any gene: 6. The CDR3 has 13 residues. Germline lookup yields CDR1 MNHEY and CDR2 SVGAGI. The CDR3 is CASRYPGQGEAFF. The DNA for the CDR3 is TGTGCCAGCAGATATCCGGGACAGGGGGAAGCTTTCTTT.

V is TRBV2 and J is TRBJ1-2; the match to TRBD1 covers 7 bases. Germline-derived CDR1 and CDR2 are SNHLY and FYNNEI. CDR3 length: 12 residues. Trimming removed 6 bases from V and 8 bases from J; junction bases left unmatched: 6. In DNA, the CDR3 is TGTGCCAGCAGATATCGGACAGGCGGCTACACCTTC. Translation: CASRYRTGGYTF.

J is TRBJ2-3 and V is TRBV13, with a tentative D call TRBD2 (6 bases). Per germline, CDR1 PRHDT and CDR2 FYEKMQ (reference sequence). V shed 4 bases and J shed 6 bases, with 14 bases lying between them. The CDR3 sequence is 14 residues long. The DNA for the CDR3 is TGTGCCAGCAGCTCGGGTGGGGGGAAGGATACGCAGTATTTT. Protein: CASSSGGGKDTQYF.

The chain recombines TRBV18 with TRBJ2-3, with D possibly being TRBD1 (7 bases). Germline V gene sequence: CDR1 KGHSH, CDR2 LQKENI. Trimming pared 3 bases from V and 0 bases from J, leaving 10 bases between. The CDR3 covers 15 residues. This CDR3 reads CASSPRGESTDTQYF. The CDR3, as DNA: TGTGCCAGCTCACCCAGGGGGGAAAGCACAGATACGCAGTATTTT. Full variable domain (rest looked up from reference TRBV18 and TRBJ2-3): NAGVMQNPRHLVRRRGQEARLRCSPMKGHSHVYWYRQLPEEGLKFMVYLQKENIIDESGMPKERFSAEFPKEGPSILRIQQVVRGDSAAYFCASSPRGESTDTQYFGPGTRLTVL.